The 2 T cell receptor beta chains reported below all come from one sample, sequenced in a study of blood T cell repertoires in COVID-19. Using immunoSEQ multiplex PCR, the repertoire was profiled, and TCRdb retains in-frame clones only, with some absent. The table records about 3,800 clones, 91% of them present only once. Source material: peripheral blood. Receptors originate from a man between 45 and 60 years old with active COVID-19.

The rearrangement uses TRBV28 and TRBJ2-2, with a tentative D call TRBD2 (5 bases). Germline assignment: CDR1 MDHEN and CDR2 SYDVKM. Trimming left V 7 bases short and J 5 bases short, with 17 bases between. CDR3 length: 15 residues. The CDR3 DNA is TGTGCCAGCAACGGAGGAGCACTAATTACCGGGGAGCTGTTTTTT. Its translation is CASNGGALITGELFF. The full variable domain, with the rest looked up from reference TRBV28 and TRBJ2-2, is DVKVTQSSRYLVKRTGEKVFLECVQDMDHENMFWYRQDPGLGLRLIYFSYDVKMKEKGDIPEGYSVSREKKERFSLILESASTNQTSMYLCASNGGALITGELFFGEGSRLTVL.

Regarding this clone: Germline is not matched at one junction end, which may reflect a read error. The rearrangement links TRBV4-2 to TRBJ2-3; TRBD2 agrees at 9 bases. Germline CDR1 is LGHNA and CDR2 is YNFKEQ. CDR3 length equals 14 residues. The CDR3 reads CASSQGTSRDTQYF. In DNA, the CDR3 is TGTGCCAGCAGCCAGGGGACTAGCAGAGATACGCAGTATTTT.